The 6 T cell receptor beta chains below all came from one sample that was sequenced in a study of cytomegalovirus exposure and HLA in healthy donors. Here immunoSEQ multiplex PCR was the method, and the copy in TCRdb shows in-frame clones only, minus some. The data show 200,000 to 250,000 clones, roughly 85% seen once. The source material was PBMCs. Every receptor here comes from a woman between 18 and 29 years old in good health and CMV-seronegative.

CDR3 bases: TGCGCCAGCAGTACACCGGGACAGGGCATTTACGAGCAGTACTTC. Amino acid sequence: CASSTPGQGIYEQYF. The genes are TRBV5-1 and TRBJ2-7, with 9 bases that match TRBD1. The CDR3 runs to 15 residues. V was clipped by 5 bases and J by 4 bases; unmatched bases: 10. The germline V gene encodes CDR1 SGHRS and CDR2 YFSETQ.

This sequence joins TRBV29-1 and TRBJ2-5; no firm D call. The germline V gene encodes CDR1 SQVTM and CDR2 ANQGSEA. The CDR3 length is 13 residues. V shed 1 base and J shed 1 base, with 7 bases lying between them. In DNA, the CDR3 is TGCAGCGTTGAAGGGGCGGCCCAAGAGACCCAGTACTTC. It translates to CSVEGAAQETQYF. The variable domain in full, with the rest retrieved from reference TRBV29-1 and TRBJ2-5, is SAVISQKPSRDICQRGTSLTIQCQVDSQVTMMFWYRQQPGQSLTLIATANQGSEATYESGFVIDKFPISRPNLTFSTLTVSNMSPEDSSIYLCSVEGAAQETQYFGPGTRLLVL.

V usage is TRBV7-3 and J usage is TRBJ2-5; 11 bases map to TRBD1. The V and J ends lost 5 bases and 7 bases, in that order; junction bases with no gene match: 9. Germline V gene sequence: CDR1 SGHTA, CDR2 FQGTGA. The CDR3 extends over 15 amino acids. CDR3: CASSAGTGGLGTQYF. CDR3 coding DNA: TGTGCCAGCAGCGCGGGGACAGGGGGATTGGGGACCCAGTACTTC. Based on the CDR3 plus reference TRBV7-3 and TRBJ2-5, the full variable domain is GAGVSQTPSNKVTEKGKYVELRCDPISGHTALYWYRQSLGQGPEFLIYFQGTGAADDSGLPNDRFFAVRPEGSVSTLKIQRTERGDSAVYLCASSAGTGGLGTQYFGPGTRLLVL.

This clone was seen more than once but under ten times. V and J are TRBV19 and TRBJ1-5; D remains ambiguous. Germline-derived CDR1 and CDR2 are LNHDA and SQIVND (reference sequence). The CDR3 extends over 14 amino acids. Trimming stripped 3 bases from V and 5 bases from J, with 11 bases between. The CDR3 DNA reads TGTGCCAGTAGTATCGTTGGGGATCATCAGCCCCAGCATTTT. This codes for CASSIVGDHQPQHF.

The chain employs TRBV13 and TRBJ1-5, with D hard to call. The CDR3 covers 13 residues. Per the germline V gene, CDR1 is PRHDT and CDR2 is FYEKMQ (reference sequence). Trimming removed 0 bases from V and 7 bases from J, with 7 bases in between. CDR3 coding DNA: TGTGCCAGCAGCTTAGGCCCGGGCCAGCCCCAGCATTTT. Translation: CASSLGPGQPQHF.

This rearrangement joins TRBV25-1 to TRBJ2-7; maybe TRBD1 (6 bases). CDR3 length equals 13 residues. From germline, CDR1 is MGHDK and CDR2 SYGVNS. The V end was cut by 3 bases, the J end by 5 bases, with 11 bases between. CDR3 sequence: CASSDYRVDEQYF. The CDR3 region has the DNA TGTGCCAGCAGTGATTACAGGGTCGACGAGCAGTACTTC.